The entry that follows covers one TCR beta chain sequence. The record originates from a study of blood T cell repertoires in COVID-19. Study-wide context: There were acute and convalescent COVID-19 samples, and they came from the United States, Italy and Spain. PBMCs, B-cell-depleted T cells, or T cells provided the cDNA or gDNA that made up the material.

Authors' analysis steps: Scientists estimated how many nucleated cells there were by amplifying reference gene primers. TCRdb's copy holds only in-frame clones and misses some; the assay was immunoSEQ multiplex PCR. V and J calls plus clone size are reproduced from that table; the DNA served to infer D and trimming. The sample lists roughly 250,000 clones, about 80% occurring once. Germline CDR1 SGHKS, CDR2 YYEKEE (reference sequence). The V and J ends lost 0 bases and 3 bases respectively, with 12 bases between them. This CDR3 contains 15 residues. The J gene is TRBJ1-1, the V gene TRBV5-5; D is possibly TRBD1 (6 bases). This sequence originates from a human donor in a cohort sampled during active COVID-19. Sequencing was done on a sample of peripheral blood. The CDR3 reads CASSLEVGAHTEAFF. In DNA, the CDR3 is TGTGCCAGCAGCTTGGAGGTGGGGGCGCACACTGAAGCTTTCTTT.